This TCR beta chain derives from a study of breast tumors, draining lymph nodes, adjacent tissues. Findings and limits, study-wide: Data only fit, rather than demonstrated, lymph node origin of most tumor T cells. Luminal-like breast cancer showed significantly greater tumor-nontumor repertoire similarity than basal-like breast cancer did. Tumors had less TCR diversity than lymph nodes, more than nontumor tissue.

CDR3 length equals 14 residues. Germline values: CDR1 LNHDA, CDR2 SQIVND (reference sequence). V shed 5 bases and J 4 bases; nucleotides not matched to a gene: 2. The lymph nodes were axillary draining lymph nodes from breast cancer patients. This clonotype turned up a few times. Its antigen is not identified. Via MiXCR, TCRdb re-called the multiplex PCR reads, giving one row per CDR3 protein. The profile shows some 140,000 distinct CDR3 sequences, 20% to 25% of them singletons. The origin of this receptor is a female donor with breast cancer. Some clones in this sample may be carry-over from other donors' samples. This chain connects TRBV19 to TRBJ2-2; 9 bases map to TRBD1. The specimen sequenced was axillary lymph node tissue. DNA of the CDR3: TGTGCCAGTAGTTACAGGGGGCGCACCGGGGAGCTGTTTTTT. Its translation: CASSYRGRTGELFF.